A single T cell receptor beta chain is shown here with its context. This receptor's antigen is unknown. No base quality values were provided; no much bigger clone lies one nucleotide off. In light of the paper, this sample's time point label describes: about 28 days (+/-7) after the second vaccine dose. Explained via the paper, the treatment or condition label denotes: meningococcal conjugate vaccine given as trial control. Samples from vaccinated people were obtained from the UK trials COV001 and COV002, which included a single-blind randomized controlled phase 2/3 trial of AZD1222 (ChAdOx1 nCoV-19) in healthy adults. Trial participant PBMC samples were collected at day 0 and day 28 after the second dose for TCRbeta chain sequencing. The CDR3 regions of human TCRbeta chains were subjected to immunosequencing. In the original analysis: TCRs in the repertoires were matched against a reference library of SARS-CoV-2-specific TCRs that had been generated with the MIRA antigen-specificity platform. Breadth was defined as the fraction of unique TCRs that were SARS-CoV-2-associated, and depth was defined as the fraction of total T cells that were SARS-CoV-2-associated. Using the MIRA data, every spike-specific TCR was mapped to the spike region that the TCR reacted to and assigned to either a CD4 or a CD8 class. Log10-transformed breadth and depth values were compared by one-way ANOVA with Sidak's multiple comparisons tests. The table comes from immuneACCESS by way of TCRdb, which keeps in-frame sequences with V and J called. Part of the clones is missing from these tables; in studies checked, under half for an unresolved V gene and the rest for unknown reasons. The V and J calls and clone size are taken from that table; D and trimming were inferred from the DNA. This sample gives 95,000 to 150,000 clones in total; approximately 92% of them show up just once. 4.2% of the sample is held by the ten biggest clonotypes.

This record comes from a study of T cell responses to AZD1222 COVID-19 vaccine (dated by TCRdb to the early 2020s). Some background on the complete study: TCR sequencing was performed for roughly 250 trial participants, of whom 207 were given two doses of AZD1222 and 26 were given two doses of MenACWY control vaccine. Trial participants were enrolled by age into subgroups of 18-55, 56-69 and 70-plus years, and around 140, 26 and 57 TCR-sequenced participants, respectively, were included in these subgroups.

Overall study results and their limits: Nearly half of unique spike-specific TCRs reportedly recognized epitopes outside regions mutated in the B.1.351 and B.1.1.7 variants. After two AZD1222 doses, spike-specific TCR breadth and depth were significantly higher than at day 0 and than in MenACWY recipients. Only five or six AZD1222 recipients were SARS-CoV-2 seropositive at baseline, limiting conclusions about previously exposed vaccinees. In the small 56-69-year group, the increase in depth fell short of significance, most likely because of low power. Participants were mostly white British, with more females than males. The authors suggested clonal diversity may have been underestimated. Because no samples from the day 14 peak response were available, repertoires could be characterized only after the peak T cell response. The whole spike protein was spanned by vaccine-associated CD4 TCRs, and dominant responses were seen in regions 160-218 and 743-854.

The sample consisted of peripheral blood, taken 28 days after the second dose of the MenACWY control vaccine. The sequence came from an adult who received the MenACWY meningococcal vaccine as a control.

The CDR3 protein sequence reads: CASSRDGLYGYTF. In nucleotides, the sequence is TGTGCCAGCAGCCGGGACGGGCTCTATGGCTACACCTTC. The V gene is TRBV6-5 and the J gene is TRBJ1-2, and perhaps TRBD1 as D gene, on 5 matching bases. Cut back by 6 bases and 4 bases, the V and J ends lie 12 bases apart. The germline V gene yields MNHEY for CDR1 and SVGAGI for CDR2. From the cysteine up to the phenylalanine, the CDR3 has a length of 13 residues. Of the read, only the CDR3 DNA is kept; its 39 bases are in frame from base 1.